This T cell receptor beta chain was recovered during a study of Ad26.COV2.S vaccination and SARS-CoV-2 variants. Regarding the study as a whole: The analyses of TCR breadth and depth may have understated the size of total T cell responses. Those who received vaccine or placebo ended up with similar non-spike TCR breadth.

A remark on this clone: The antigen is unknown.

The sample's treatment: over 15 received Ad26.COV2.S at low or high dose, single or two shots; about five received placebo; per-sample allocation not given. Sampling happened 63 days after the first vaccine or placebo injection. The donor was a Boston adult aged 18-55 years. Trimming left V 5 bases short and J 3 bases short, with 13 bases between. CDR1 and CDR2 from the germline V gene are LGHDT and YNNKEL (reference sequence). The CDR3 covers 14 residues. Assay: immunoSEQ multiplex PCR; the TCRdb copy retains only in-frame clones and omits some. The data hold 430,000 or so clones, with roughly 89% observed a single time.

This specimen was peripheral blood, taken in a trial of Ad26.COV2.S vaccine versus placebo. The genes are TRBV3-1 (or the pseudogene TRBV3-2) and TRBJ1-2; D perhaps matches TRBD1 (6 bases). The TCR originated in a person between 18 and 65 years old who received the Ad26.COV2.S COVID-19 vaccine or a placebo. The CDR3 protein is CASSRGGGDYGYTF. The CDR3 DNA reads TGTGCCAGCAGCAGAGGAGGGGGGGACTATGGCTACACCTTC.